The 25 T cell receptor beta chains below were found in one sample sequenced in a study of CD8 T cells in Susac syndrome. Reverse transcription of roughly 0.5 to 1 ug RNA was performed with random hexamers. TCRdb recomputed calls from the immunoSEQ multiplex PCR reads with MiXCR, one row per CDR3 protein. Seen here are around 200,000 distinct CDR3 sequences, approximately 95% observed once, and the top ten hold approximately 0.08%. Sequencing used CD4+ T cells from PBMCs. The receptor set was obtained from a human donor with multiple sclerosis.

V and J are TRBV9 and TRBJ2-7; TRBD1 matches at 11 bases. V was pared by 4 bases and J by 0 bases, with 3 bases of the junction left unmatched. Germline V lookup: CDR1 SGDLS, CDR2 YYNGEE. The CDR3 sequence is 15 residues long. The CDR3 coding sequence is TGTGCCAGCAGCTTGGGACAGGGGGTCTCCTACGAGCAGTACTTC. Translating gives CASSLGQGVSYEQYF.

V and J are TRBV12-3 or TRBV12-4 and TRBJ2-4, with TRBD1 identical over 7 bases. V was clipped by 6 bases and J by 4 bases; unmatched bases: 3. The CDR3 sequence is 13 residues long. The CDR3 loop reads CASRTTGKNIQYF. CDR3 DNA sequence: TGTGCCAGCAGAACGACAGGGAAAAACATTCAGTACTTC.

This clonotype was seen just once. The chain has TRBV29-1 and TRBJ1-2; no definite D call. This CDR3 contains 12 residues. The V end was cut by 7 bases, the J end by 2 bases, with 11 bases between. The germline CDR1 and CDR2 sequences are SQVTM and ANQGSEA. CDR3 nucleotide sequence: TGCAGCGCCTGGACGCCAAACTATGGCTACACCTTC. It translates to CSAWTPNYGYTF.

This chain joins TRBV9 and TRBJ1-2; possible D gene TRBD1, 6 bases. V was shortened by 3 bases and J by 6 bases, with 12 bases between the two germline ends. In germline, CDR1 is SGDLS, CDR2 YYNGEE. The CDR3 consists of 13 residues. The CDR3 loop reads CASSARGLHGYTF. CDR3 DNA: TGTGCCAGCAGCGCCAGGGGTCTACATGGCTACACCTTC.

This clonotype was found a few times. V usage is TRBV2 and J usage is TRBJ2-1; 7 nucleotides match TRBD2. The CDR3 sequence is 11 residues long. The J segment lost 9 bases and the V segment lost 6 bases, leaving 2 bases of the junction unmatched. The V gene's germline CDR1 is SNHLY and CDR2 FYNNEI. The CDR3, as DNA: TGTGCCAGCAGCCAGCGGGGTGAGCAGTTCTTC. It yields the protein CASSQRGEQFF.

The chain has TRBV13 and TRBJ1-5; TRBD1 matches at 7 bases. Germline CDR1 is PRHDT and CDR2 is FYEKMQ (reference sequence). CDR3 length: 15 residues. The J segment lost 5 bases and the V segment lost 5 bases, leaving 9 bases of the junction unmatched. The CDR3 loop reads CASSLRGQPYQPQHF. CDR3 in DNA: TGTGCCAGCAGCCTCCGGGGACAGCCCTATCAGCCCCAGCATTTT.

This chain connects TRBV7-2 to TRBJ2-7; D uncertain. The CDR3 length is 13 residues. V gave up 1 base and J gave up 3 bases, with 7 bases separating them. CDR1 and CDR2 (germline): SGHTA, FQGNSA. CDR3 bases: TGTGCCAGCAGCTTAGACCCCCTCTACGAGCAGTACGTC. This codes for CASSLDPLYEQYV.

This chain joins TRBV29-1 and TRBJ2-1; maybe TRBD1 (5 bases). The CDR3 consists of 13 residues. CDR1 SQVTM and CDR2 ANQGSEA come from the germline V gene. V lost 4 bases to trimming and J lost 9 bases, with 16 bases between them. For the CDR3, the DNA is TGCAGCGTTGTTGGAGACGGACATGGTGAGCAGTTCTTC. The encoded protein is CSVVGDGHGEQFF.

The V gene is TRBV15, the J gene TRBJ1-2, with D possibly being TRBD1 (5 bases). The ends were cut back, 3 bases at V and 5 bases at J, with 16 bases in the middle. Germline loops: CDR1 LNHNV, CDR2 YYDKDF (reference sequence). This CDR3 comprises 15 residues. The DNA of the CDR3 is TGTGCCACCAGCAGCCTCAGGGTGGGTGGTTATGGCTACACCTTC. This codes for CATSSLRVGGYGYTF.

The chain recombines TRBV29-1 with TRBJ2-1; 11 nucleotides match TRBD1. The CDR3 sequence is 13 residues long. The V and J ends lost 6 bases and 8 bases, in that order; junction bases with no gene match: 6. CDR1 is SQVTM and CDR2 is ANQGSEA in the germline V gene. CDR3 protein: CSVDRGRDDEQFF. The CDR3 nucleotides read TGCAGCGTGGACAGGGGGCGCGATGATGAGCAGTTCTTC.

This clonotype was counted a single time. V and J are TRBV12-3 or TRBV12-4 and TRBJ1-1, with a tentative D call TRBD1 (5 bases). This CDR3 has 11 amino acids. Trimming took 10 bases from V and 0 from J, leaving 6 bases between them. The DNA of the CDR3 is TGTGCCACGGGGGTGAACACTGAAGCTTTCTTT. Translating gives CATGVNTEAFF.

The chain is built from TRBV3-1 and TRBJ2-5; 8 bases are a match to TRBD2. The germline V gene has CDR1 LGHDT and CDR2 YNNKEL (reference sequence). Trimming cost V 6 bases and J 4 bases; bases outside gene matches: 4. The length of the CDR3 is 13 residues. The CDR3 reads CASSRRGVETQYF. The CDR3 DNA follows: TGTGCCAGCAGTAGGCGGGGGGTAGAGACCCAGTACTTC.

J is TRBJ1-1 and V is TRBV20-1, with D uncertain. This CDR3 comprises 14 residues. Germline CDR1 and CDR2: DFQATT and SNEGSKA (reference sequence). V was clipped by 4 bases and J by 0 bases, with 12 bases between them. The DNA for the CDR3 is TGCAGTGCTATGCTTCAGGCGCTGAACACTGAAGCTTTCTTT. Its translation: CSAMLQALNTEAFF.

The chain combines TRBV21-1 with TRBJ2-7; TRBD1 reflects the table's D call only, with no check against the DNA. TRBV21-1 is classified as a pseudogene. The CDR3 is made up of 14 amino acids. CDR3 sequence reads: CASSKPGQSYEQYV. The DNA for the CDR3 is TGTGCCAGCAGCAAACCGGGACAGAGTTACGAGCAGTACGTC.

The chain links TRBV5-1 to TRBJ1-2, with D unresolved. Germline V gene data show CDR1 as SGHRS and CDR2 as YFSETQ. The CDR3 covers 15 residues. The V end was cut by 0 bases, the J end by 7 bases, with 16 bases between. The CDR3 sequence is CASSLAGSSESGYTF. DNA for the CDR3: TGCGCCAGCAGCTTGGCTGGCAGCTCCGAGTCTGGCTACACCTTC. Using reference TRBV5-1 and TRBJ1-2 for the parts outside the CDR3, the full variable domain is KAGVTQTPRYLIKTRGQQVTLSCSPISGHRSVSWYQQTPGQGLQFLFEYFSETQRNKGNFPGRFSGRQFSNSRSEMNVSTLELGDSALYLCASSLAGSSESGYTFGSGTRLTVV.

The V and J genes are TRBV29-1 and TRBJ1-2; D gene ambiguous. There are 14 residues in the CDR3. Germline V CDR1 and CDR2: SQVTM, ANQGSEA. Trimming removed 6 bases from V and 2 bases from J, with 16 bases in between. The CDR3 here is CSVSGGLKNYGYTF. The CDR3 region has the DNA TGCAGCGTCTCAGGAGGGTTGAAGAACTATGGCTACACCTTC.

The CDR3 region is CASSDLGYGYTF. Written as DNA, the CDR3 is TGTGCCAGCAGTGATTTGGGCTATGGCTACACCTTC. The chain uses TRBV25-1 and TRBJ1-2, with D unclear. The CDR3 covers 12 residues. Germline CDR1 MGHDK, CDR2 SYGVNS. V lost 3 bases to trimming and J lost 4 bases, with 6 bases between them.

The rearrangement links TRBV7-9 to TRBJ1-2; no definite D call. The CDR3 covers 14 residues. V gave up 4 bases and J gave up 0 bases, with 9 bases separating them. In germline, CDR1 is SEHNR, CDR2 FQNEAQ (reference sequence). CDR3 loop: CASSSMKANYGYTF. CDR3 sequence (DNA): TGTGCCAGCAGCTCCATGAAGGCTAACTATGGCTACACCTTC.

This chain uses TRBV5-4 with TRBJ2-2; D remains unclear. Trimming removed 3 bases from V and 1 base from J, with 16 bases in between. Germline V gene data show CDR1 as SGHNT and CDR2 as YYREEE (reference sequence). The CDR3 is 17 residues long. CDR3 residues: CASSYGPPRGNTGELFF. The CDR3, as DNA: TGTGCCAGCAGCTACGGACCCCCTCGTGGGAACACCGGGGAGCTGTTTTTT.

This chain joins TRBV29-1 and TRBJ2-5; 7 nucleotides line up with TRBD1. CDR1 is SQVTM and CDR2 is ANQGSEA in the germline V gene. CDR3 length equals 13 residues. Losses at the gene ends were 7 bases for V and 5 bases for J; bases not matched to a gene: 10. The CDR3 DNA reads TGCAGCGGAGAGACAGGGTTCGGGGAGACCCAGTACTTC. Protein: CSGETGFGETQYF.

This chain links TRBV19 with TRBJ2-7, with D possibly matching TRBD1 (6 bases). Trimming shortened V by 9 bases and J by 2 bases, and 20 bases separated the two germline ends. This CDR3 region has 15 residues. Germline V lookup: CDR1 LNHDA, CDR2 SQIVND (reference sequence). The CDR3 nucleotides read TGTGCCAGCAAGCCAAGGACAGCTGACACCTACGAGCAGTACTTC. Protein: CASKPRTADTYEQYF.

This clonotype showed up just once. The chain employs TRBV6-2 or TRBV6-3 and TRBJ1-1; 7 bases agree with TRBD1. The CDR3 covers 15 residues. Looked up from germline, CDR1 is MNHEY and CDR2 is SVGEGT. V shed 5 bases and J 6 bases; nucleotides not matched to a gene: 12. CDR3 nucleotides: TGTGCCAGCAGTACCCAACCAACAGGGGTTGCTGAAGCTTTCTTT. Its protein is CASSTQPTGVAEAFF.

This sequence joins TRBV12-3 or TRBV12-4 and TRBJ2-7; no clear D gene. The CDR3 is 13 residues long. Between the trimmed V and J ends, which lost 7 bases and 2 bases, there was a span of 12 bases. The CDR3 DNA sequence: TGTGCCAGCACCCTGCTAGTAGCCTACGAGCAGTACGTC. It is translated as CASTLLVAYEQYV.

In its sample, this clonotype was seen once. The V gene is TRBV12-3 or TRBV12-4, the J gene TRBJ1-5; 10 bases match TRBD1. The CDR3 is 16 residues long. V lost 4 bases and J lost 4; bases outside the gene matches: 7. The CDR3 DNA follows: TGTGCCAGCAGTTCCCCCGGGACAGGGGCAAATCAGCCCCAGCATTTT. Residues: CASSSPGTGANQPQHF.

CDR3 nucleotide sequence: TGTGCCAGCAGTTTGGTGGGGCGGGGGGATGAGCAGTTCTTC. As protein: CASSLVGRGDEQFF. The chain links TRBV28 to TRBJ2-1; 8 nucleotides line up with TRBD2. In germline, CDR1 is MDHEN, CDR2 SYDVKM. The CDR3 covers 14 residues. The V gene end was trimmed by 3 bases and the J gene end by 8 bases; junction bases not matched to a gene: 6.